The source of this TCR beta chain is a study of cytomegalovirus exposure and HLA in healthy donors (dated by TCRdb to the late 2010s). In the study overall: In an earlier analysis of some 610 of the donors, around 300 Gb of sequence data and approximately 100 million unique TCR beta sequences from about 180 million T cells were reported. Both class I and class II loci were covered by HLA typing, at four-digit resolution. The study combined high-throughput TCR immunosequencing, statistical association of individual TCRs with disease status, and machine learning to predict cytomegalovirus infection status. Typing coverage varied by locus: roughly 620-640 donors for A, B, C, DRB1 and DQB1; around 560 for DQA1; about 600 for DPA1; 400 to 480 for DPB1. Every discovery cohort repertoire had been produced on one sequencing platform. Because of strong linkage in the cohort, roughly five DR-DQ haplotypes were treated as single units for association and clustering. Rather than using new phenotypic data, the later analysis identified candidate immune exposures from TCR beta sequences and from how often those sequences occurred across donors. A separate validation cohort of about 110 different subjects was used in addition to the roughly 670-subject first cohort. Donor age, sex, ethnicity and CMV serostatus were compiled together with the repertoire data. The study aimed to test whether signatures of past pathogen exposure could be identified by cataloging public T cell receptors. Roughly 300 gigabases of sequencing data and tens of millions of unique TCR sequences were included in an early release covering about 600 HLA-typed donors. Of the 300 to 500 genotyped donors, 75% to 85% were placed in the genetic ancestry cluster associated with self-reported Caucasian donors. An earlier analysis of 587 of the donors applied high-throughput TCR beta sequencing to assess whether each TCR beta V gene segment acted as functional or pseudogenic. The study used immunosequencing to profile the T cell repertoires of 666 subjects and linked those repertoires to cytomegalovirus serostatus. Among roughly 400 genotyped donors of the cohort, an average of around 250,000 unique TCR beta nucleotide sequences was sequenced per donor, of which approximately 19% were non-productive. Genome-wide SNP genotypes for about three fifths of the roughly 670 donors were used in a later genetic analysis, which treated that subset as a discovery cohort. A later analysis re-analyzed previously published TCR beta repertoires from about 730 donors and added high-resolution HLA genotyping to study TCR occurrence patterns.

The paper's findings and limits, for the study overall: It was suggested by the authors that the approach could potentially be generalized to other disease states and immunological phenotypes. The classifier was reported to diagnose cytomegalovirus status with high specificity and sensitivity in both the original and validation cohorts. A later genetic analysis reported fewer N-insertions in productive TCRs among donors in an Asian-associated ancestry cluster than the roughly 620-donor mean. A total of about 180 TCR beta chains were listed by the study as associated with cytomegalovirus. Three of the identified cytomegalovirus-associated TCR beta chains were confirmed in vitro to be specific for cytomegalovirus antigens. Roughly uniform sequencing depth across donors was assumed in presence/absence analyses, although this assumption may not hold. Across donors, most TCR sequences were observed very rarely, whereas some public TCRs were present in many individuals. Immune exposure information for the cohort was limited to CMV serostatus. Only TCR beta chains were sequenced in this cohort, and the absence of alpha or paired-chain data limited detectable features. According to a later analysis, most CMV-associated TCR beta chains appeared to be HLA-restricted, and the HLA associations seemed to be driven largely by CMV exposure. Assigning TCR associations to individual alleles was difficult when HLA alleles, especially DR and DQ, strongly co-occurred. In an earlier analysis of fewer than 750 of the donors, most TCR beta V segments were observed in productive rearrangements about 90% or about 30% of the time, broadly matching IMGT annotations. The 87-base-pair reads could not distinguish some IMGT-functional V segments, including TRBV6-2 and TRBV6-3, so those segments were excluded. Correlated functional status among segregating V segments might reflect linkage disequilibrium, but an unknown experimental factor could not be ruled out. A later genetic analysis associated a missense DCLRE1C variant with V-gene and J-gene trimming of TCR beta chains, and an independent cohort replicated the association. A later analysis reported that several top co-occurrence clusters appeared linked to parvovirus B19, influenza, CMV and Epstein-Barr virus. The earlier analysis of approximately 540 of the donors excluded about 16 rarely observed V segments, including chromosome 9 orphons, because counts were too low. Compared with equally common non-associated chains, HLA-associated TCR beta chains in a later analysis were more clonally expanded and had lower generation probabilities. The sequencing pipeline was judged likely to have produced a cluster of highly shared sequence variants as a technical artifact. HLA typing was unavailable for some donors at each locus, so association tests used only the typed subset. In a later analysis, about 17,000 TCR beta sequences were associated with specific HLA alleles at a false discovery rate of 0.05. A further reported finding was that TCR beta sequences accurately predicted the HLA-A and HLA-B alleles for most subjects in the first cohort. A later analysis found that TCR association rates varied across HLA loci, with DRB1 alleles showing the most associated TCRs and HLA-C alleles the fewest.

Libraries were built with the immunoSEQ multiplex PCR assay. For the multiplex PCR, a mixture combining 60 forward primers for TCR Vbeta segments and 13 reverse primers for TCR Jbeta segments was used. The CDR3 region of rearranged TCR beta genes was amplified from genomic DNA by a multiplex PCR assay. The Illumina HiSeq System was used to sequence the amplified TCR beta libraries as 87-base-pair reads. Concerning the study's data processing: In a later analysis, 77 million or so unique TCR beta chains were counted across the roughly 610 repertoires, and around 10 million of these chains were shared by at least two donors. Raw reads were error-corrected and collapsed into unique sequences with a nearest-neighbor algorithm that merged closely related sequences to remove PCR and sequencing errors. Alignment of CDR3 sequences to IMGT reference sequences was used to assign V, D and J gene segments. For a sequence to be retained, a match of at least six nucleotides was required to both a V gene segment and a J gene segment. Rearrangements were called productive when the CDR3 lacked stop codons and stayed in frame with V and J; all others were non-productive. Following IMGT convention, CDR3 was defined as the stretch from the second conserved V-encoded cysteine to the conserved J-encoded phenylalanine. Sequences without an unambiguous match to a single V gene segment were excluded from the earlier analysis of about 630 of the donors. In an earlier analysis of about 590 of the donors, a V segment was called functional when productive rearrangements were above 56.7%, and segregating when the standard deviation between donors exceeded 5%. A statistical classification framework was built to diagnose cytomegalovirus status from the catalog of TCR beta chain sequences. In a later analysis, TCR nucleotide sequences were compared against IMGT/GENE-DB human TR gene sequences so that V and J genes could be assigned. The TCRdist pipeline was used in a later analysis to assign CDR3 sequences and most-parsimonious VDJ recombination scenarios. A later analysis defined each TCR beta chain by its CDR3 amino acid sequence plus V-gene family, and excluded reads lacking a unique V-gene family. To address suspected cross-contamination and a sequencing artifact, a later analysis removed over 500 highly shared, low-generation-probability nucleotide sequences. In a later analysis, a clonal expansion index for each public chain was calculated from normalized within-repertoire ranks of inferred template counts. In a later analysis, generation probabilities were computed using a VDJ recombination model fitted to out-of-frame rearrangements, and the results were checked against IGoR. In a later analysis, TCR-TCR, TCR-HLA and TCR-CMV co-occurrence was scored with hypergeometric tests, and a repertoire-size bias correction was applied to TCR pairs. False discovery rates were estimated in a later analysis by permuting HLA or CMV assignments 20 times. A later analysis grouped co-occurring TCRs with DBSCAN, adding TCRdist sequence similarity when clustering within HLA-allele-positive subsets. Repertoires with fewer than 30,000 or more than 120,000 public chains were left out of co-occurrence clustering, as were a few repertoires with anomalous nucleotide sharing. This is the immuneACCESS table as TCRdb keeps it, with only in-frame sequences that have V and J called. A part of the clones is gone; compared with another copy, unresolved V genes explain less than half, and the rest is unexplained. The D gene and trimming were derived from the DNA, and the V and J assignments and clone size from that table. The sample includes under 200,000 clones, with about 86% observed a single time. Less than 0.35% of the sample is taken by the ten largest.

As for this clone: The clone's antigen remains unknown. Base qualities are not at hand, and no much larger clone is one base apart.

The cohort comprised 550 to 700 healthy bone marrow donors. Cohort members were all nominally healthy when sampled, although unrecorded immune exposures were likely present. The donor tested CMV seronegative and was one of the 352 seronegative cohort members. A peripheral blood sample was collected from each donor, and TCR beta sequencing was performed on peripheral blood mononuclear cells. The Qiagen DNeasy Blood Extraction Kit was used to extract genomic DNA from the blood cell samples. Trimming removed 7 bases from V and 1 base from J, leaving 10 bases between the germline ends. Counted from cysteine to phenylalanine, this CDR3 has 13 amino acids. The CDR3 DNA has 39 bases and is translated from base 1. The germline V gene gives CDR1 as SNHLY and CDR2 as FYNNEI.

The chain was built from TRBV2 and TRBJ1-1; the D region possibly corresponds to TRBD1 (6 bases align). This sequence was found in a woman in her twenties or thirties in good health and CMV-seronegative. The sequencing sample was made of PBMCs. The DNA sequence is TGTGCCAGCAATACAGGGTGGAACACTGAAGCTTTCTTT. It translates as CASNTGWNTEAFF.